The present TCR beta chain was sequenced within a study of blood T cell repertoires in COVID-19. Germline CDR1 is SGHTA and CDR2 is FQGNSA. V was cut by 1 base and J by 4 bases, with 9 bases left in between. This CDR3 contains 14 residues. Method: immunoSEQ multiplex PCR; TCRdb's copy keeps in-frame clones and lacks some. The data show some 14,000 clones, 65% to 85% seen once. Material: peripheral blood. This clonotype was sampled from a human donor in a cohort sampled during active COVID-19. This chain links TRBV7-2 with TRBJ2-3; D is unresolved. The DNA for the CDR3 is TGTGCCAGCAGCTTAGGCCCGGGTGCAGATACGCAGTATTTT. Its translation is CASSLGPGADTQYF. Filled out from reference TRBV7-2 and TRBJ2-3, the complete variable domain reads GAGVSQSPSNKVTEKGKDVELRCDPISGHTALYWYRQSLGQGLEFLIYFQGNSAPDKSGLPSDRFSAERTGGSVSTLTIQRTQQEDSAVYLCASSLGPGADTQYFGPGTRLTVL.